Below, 14 T cell receptor beta chains from the same sample are listed, as sequenced in a study of blood T cells in healthy people across ages (dated by TCRdb to about 2015). Library preparation was by 5' RACE. The listed sequencing device is Illumina HiSeq 2500. A second PCR of roughly 7 to 11 cycles was performed with a sample-barcoded 5' primer and a J-beta primer mix. TCRdb reran the public reads through fastp at Q25 and MiXCR, keeping productive beta chains. One record per CDR3 amino acid sequence lists the most common genes and DNA. Across this sample there are under 1,100,000 distinct CDR3 sequences, with around 25% seen only once. The top ten clonotypes cover approximately 0.7% of the sample. A further study also used this sample, focusing on T cells of mothers and their children.

The specimen sequenced was blood. Receptors originate from a girl aged 2-10 years in good health.

This clonotype has only a few counts. This sequence joins TRBV25-1 and TRBJ1-2; D may be TRBD1 (6 bases). V lost 6 bases and J 5 bases, leaving 16 bases between the germline ends. The CDR3 spans 14 residues. The germline V gene has CDR1 MGHDK and CDR2 SYGVNS. In DNA, the CDR3 is TGTGCCAGCAGAGGCGGGCTGGGGGCTTATGGCTACACCTTC. It yields the protein CASRGGLGAYGYTF.

This chain uses TRBV7-2 with TRBJ2-3; TRBD1 matches 10 bases. J gave up 2 bases and V 5 bases, and 13 bases lay outside the gene matches. The CDR3 loop spans 18 amino acids. Germline V gives CDR1 SGHTA, CDR2 FQGNSA. For the CDR3, the DNA is TGTGCCAGCAGCCAAGACTTCCGGGACAGGGGTCTCACAGATACGCAGTATTTT. This codes for CASSQDFRDRGLTDTQYF. The full variable domain, in which reference TRBV7-2 and TRBJ2-3 provide the parts outside the CDR3, is GAGVSQSPSNKVTEKGKDVELRCDPISGHTALYWYRQSLGQGLEFLIYFQGNSAPDKSGLPSDRFSAERTGGSVSTLTIQRTQQEDSAVYLCASSQDFRDRGLTDTQYFGPGTRLTVL.

The chain couples TRBV20-1 to TRBJ2-7, with D uncertain. Trimming took 0 bases from V and 0 from J, leaving 12 bases between them. CDR3 length: 15 residues. In germline, CDR1 is DFQATT, CDR2 SNEGSKA (reference sequence). CDR3 protein: CSARDHRRSSYEQYF. The CDR3 nucleotides read TGCAGTGCTAGAGATCACCGAAGGAGCTCCTACGAGCAGTACTTC.

The V gene is TRBV3-1, the J gene TRBJ1-1; TRBD1 might be the D (5 bases). V gave up 5 bases and J gave up 10 bases, with 11 bases separating them. CDR3 size: 11 residues. The V gene's germline CDR1 is LGHDT and CDR2 YNNKEL (reference sequence). The DNA for the CDR3 is TGTGCCAGCAGCGGTGGGGCACGAGCTTTCTTT. It translates to CASSGGARAFF. Complete variable domain (other parts from reference TRBV3-1 and TRBJ1-1): DTAVSQTPKYLVTQMGNDKSIKCEQNLGHDTMYWYKQDSKKFLKIMFSYNNKELIINETVPNRFSPKSPDKAHLNLHINSLELGDSAVYFCASSGGARAFFGQGTRLTVV.

This clonotype was recorded a few times. The chain has TRBV4-1 and TRBJ2-5; the D call may be TRBD1 or TRBD2 (6 bases each). With the DNA end fitting TRBJ2-7 better, the J assignment may be wrong. Germline V gene data show CDR1 as MGHRA and CDR2 as YSYEKL. This CDR3 is 15 amino acids long. CDR3 loop: CASSQEGDVTYEQYF. CDR3 DNA sequence: TGCGCCAGCAGCCAGGAGGGGGACGTCACCTACGAGCAGTACTTC.

The chain couples TRBV2 to TRBJ2-1; 11 bases fit TRBD2. The DNA end lines up better with TRBJ2-5; the J call may be wrong. CDR1 and CDR2 (germline): SNHLY, FYNNEI. The CDR3 contains 15 residues. CDR3 protein: CASSLTSGTQETQYF. CDR3 nucleotide sequence: TGTGCCAGCAGCCTGACTAGCGGGACACAAGAGACCCAGTACTTC.

V gene TRBV29-1 combines with J gene TRBJ2-7; no reliable D call. The length of the CDR3 is 12 residues. Trimming shortened V by 1 base and J by 2 bases, and 6 bases separated the two germline ends. Germline V gene sequence: CDR1 SQVTM, CDR2 ANQGSEA. The CDR3, as DNA: TGCAGCGTTGAAGGAGTGGCCTACGAGCAGTACTTC. Its protein product is CSVEGVAYEQYF.

The V call is TRBV20-1, the J call TRBJ2-3, with no clear D. CDR1 is DFQATT, CDR2 SNEGSKA, per germline (reference sequence). The CDR3 length is 13 residues. V was shortened by 3 bases and J by 4 bases, with 11 bases between the two germline ends. CDR3 coding DNA: TGCAGTGCTAGTTTCGGCGGAGCAGATACGCAGTATTTT. It yields the protein CSASFGGADTQYF.

The V call is TRBV11-2, the J call TRBJ1-6; possibly TRBD1 for D (5 bases). Germline V gene sequence: CDR1 SGHAT, CDR2 FQNNGV. The CDR3 is 15 residues long. Trimming stripped 3 bases from V and 6 bases from J, with 12 bases between. In DNA, the CDR3 is TGTGCCAGCAGCTTCACGGGGCTTTTTAATTCACCCCTCCACTTT. Translating it yields CASSFTGLFNSPLHF.

This clonotype was picked up a small number of times. The chain carries TRBV3-1 and TRBJ2-5; D remains unclear. Trimming cost V 1 base and J 5 bases, with 8 bases left between them. CDR3 size: 13 residues. CDR1 is LGHDT and CDR2 is YNNKEL in the germline V gene (reference sequence). The CDR3 DNA follows: TGTGCCAGCAGCCAAGTTCTTTTGGAGACCCAGTACTTC. Amino acid sequence: CASSQVLLETQYF.

This clonotype was seen only a few times. V is TRBV7-2 and J is TRBJ1-2; a weak D match, TRBD1 (6 bases). There are 14 residues in the CDR3. Trimming left V 1 base short and J 6 bases short, with 12 bases between. Germline V CDR1 and CDR2: SGHTA, FQGNSA. The DNA for the CDR3 is TGTGCCAGCAGCTTAGATGGGACATACCATGGCTACACCTTC. Its protein product is CASSLDGTYHGYTF.

For this clonotype: Germline is not matched at one junction end, which may reflect a read error. The J gene is TRBJ2-7, the V gene TRBV7-2; D gene unclear. The germline V gene has CDR1 SGHTA and CDR2 FQGNSA. The CDR3 sequence is 15 residues long. CDR3 sequence (DNA): TGTGCCAGCAGCTGGGTTGACATGGCCTCCTACGGGCAGTACTTC. Encoded protein: CASSWVDMASYGQYF.

This clonotype occurred a few times. The gene calls are TRBV24-1 and TRBJ2-1; 8 nucleotides match TRBD2. J lost 3 bases, V lost 7 bases, and 10 bases had no gene match. CDR1 is KGHDR, CDR2 SFDVKD, per germline. This CDR3 is built from 16 residues. The CDR3 region is CATSDTGTRIYNEQFF. CDR3 in DNA: TGTGCCACCAGCGATACCGGGACTAGGATCTACAATGAGCAGTTCTTC.

In its sample, this clonotype was seen a few times. The rearrangement links TRBV3-1 to TRBJ2-1, with D unclear. V shed 2 bases and J shed 0 bases, with 8 bases lying between them. There are 15 residues in the CDR3. Germline CDR1 and CDR2: LGHDT and YNNKEL (reference sequence). CDR3 amino acids: CASSQFVNSYNEQFF. In DNA, the CDR3 is TGTGCCAGCAGCCAATTTGTGAACTCCTACAATGAGCAGTTCTTC.